The 20 T cell receptor beta chains in this list originate from one sample, sequenced in a study of T cells in Graves' hyperthyroidism and ophthalmopathy. The investigators amplified TCR beta CDR3 regions from RNA transcripts. Primed by the HTBI set, a first-round RT-PCR was run on the TCR CDR3. TCRdb re-called the multiplex PCR reads through MiXCR, storing one row per CDR3 protein. The sample holds around 50,000 distinct CDR3 sequences, approximately 52% seen once. What was sequenced was blood. The receptors were sampled from a woman between 50 and 59 years old with Graves' ophthalmopathy.

This clonotype is categorized as medium-sized. The chain couples TRBV15 to TRBJ2-2; D is uncertain. V shed 1 base and J shed 3 bases, with 6 bases lying between them. This CDR3 is built from 14 residues. Germline V gene data show CDR1 as LNHNV and CDR2 as YYDKDF (reference sequence). CDR3 protein: CATSRVRDTGELFF. In DNA, the CDR3 is TGTGCCACCAGCAGAGTTAGGGACACCGGGGAGCTGTTTTTT.

The chain uses TRBV11-2 and TRBJ2-7, with TRBD2 as a possible D gene (6 bases). Trimming shortened V by 5 bases and J by 4 bases, and 15 bases separated the two germline ends. The CDR3 has 14 residues. The germline CDR1 and CDR2 sequences are SGHAT and FQNNGV. CDR3 in amino acids: CASSQGQAGYEQYF. As DNA, the CDR3 is TGTGCCAGCAGCCAAGGCCAAGCGGGTTACGAGCAGTACTTC.

This clonotype came up many times. J is TRBJ2-5 and V is TRBV5-6, with D unclear. Trimming shortened V by 4 bases and J by 5 bases, and 15 bases separated the two germline ends. This CDR3 region has 14 residues. CDR1 is SGHDT and CDR2 is YYEEEE in the germline V gene. The CDR3 protein is CASSPRSVGETQYF. CDR3 DNA: TGTGCCAGCAGCCCCAGATCAGTTGGGGAGACCCAGTACTTC.

The chain uses TRBV20-1 and TRBJ1-2; TRBD1 agrees at 9 bases. This CDR3 spans 13 amino acids. Germline V gene sequence: CDR1 DFQATT, CDR2 SNEGSKA (reference sequence). Trimming cost V 6 bases and J 8 bases; bases outside gene matches: 10. The CDR3 region has the DNA TGCAGTGCCTTTCCCGGACAGGGGCTGGGCTACACCTTC. Its translation: CSAFPGQGLGYTF.

By share, this clonotype counts as medium-sized. The chain combines TRBV29-1 with TRBJ1-2; possibly TRBD1 for D (6 bases). The V end was cut by 7 bases, the J end by 8 bases, with 20 bases between. There are 13 residues in the CDR3. Germline assignment: CDR1 SQVTM and CDR2 ANQGSEA. The CDR3 sequence is CSGYRDLTEGYTF. CDR3 in DNA: TGCAGCGGATACAGGGACCTTACGGAGGGCTACACCTTC.

This clonotype has ten or more counts. V and J are TRBV7-3 and TRBJ2-5; no firm D call. CDR3 size: 14 residues. The germline V gene encodes CDR1 SGHTA and CDR2 FQGTGA. Trimming removed 1 base from V and 1 base from J, with 7 bases in between. Here the CDR3 reads CASSLNAGQETQYF. The CDR3, as DNA: TGTGCCAGCAGCTTAAATGCTGGCCAAGAGACCCAGTACTTC. Full variable domain (remainder filled in from reference TRBV7-3 and TRBJ2-5): GAGVSQTPSNKVTEKGKYVELRCDPISGHTALYWYRQSLGQGPEFLIYFQGTGAADDSGLPNDRFFAVRPEGSVSTLKIQRTERGDSAVYLCASSLNAGQETQYFGPGTRLLVL.

V is TRBV5-4 and J is TRBJ2-1; 8 bases map to TRBD2. Per the germline V gene, CDR1 is SGHNT and CDR2 is YYREEE (reference sequence). The CDR3 is 14 amino acids. The ends lost 2 bases at V and 8 bases at J; junction bases unmatched: 6. The CDR3 DNA reads as TGTGCCAGCAGCTTCAGCGGGAGTATCTATGAGCAGTTCTTC. This translates into CASSFSGSIYEQFF.

This sequence joins TRBV19 and TRBJ2-2, with 8 bases lining up with TRBD2. The CDR3 loop spans 16 amino acids. Germline CDR1 and CDR2: LNHDA and SQIVND (reference sequence). The ends lost 11 bases at V and 2 bases at J; junction bases unmatched: 13. CDR3 in amino acids: CAVMHREGPNTGELFF. The DNA for the CDR3 is TGTGCCGTGATGCACCGGGAGGGACCAAACACCGGGGAGCTGTTTTTT.

This clonotype was seen repeatedly, ten times or more. This chain links TRBV5-1 with TRBJ2-7; 7 nucleotides line up with TRBD1. The ends lost 0 bases at V and 2 bases at J; junction bases unmatched: 5. The length of the CDR3 is 15 residues. CDR1 and CDR2 (germline): SGHRS, YFSETQ. CDR3 sequence reads: CASSLGTGYAYEQYF. The CDR3 DNA follows: TGCGCCAGCAGCTTGGGGACAGGTTATGCCTACGAGCAGTACTTC.

The chain couples TRBV7-3 to TRBJ1-5; D perhaps matches TRBD1 (5 bases). The CDR3 contains 17 residues. V shed 1 base and J shed 6 bases, with 19 bases lying between them. From germline, CDR1 is SGHTA and CDR2 FQGTGA. CDR3: CASSLRGPGLVFQPQHF. DNA of the CDR3: TGTGCCAGCAGCTTAAGAGGGCCGGGACTAGTCTTTCAGCCCCAGCATTTT. The whole variable domain, filled in from reference TRBV7-3 and TRBJ1-5, reads GAGVSQTPSNKVTEKGKYVELRCDPISGHTALYWYRQSLGQGPEFLIYFQGTGAADDSGLPNDRFFAVRPEGSVSTLKIQRTERGDSAVYLCASSLRGPGLVFQPQHFGDGTRLSIL.

Turning to this clonotype: The germline gene is not matched at one end of the junction; a read error may be the cause. This sequence joins TRBV6-2 or TRBV6-3 and TRBJ2-4, with 8 bases lining up with TRBD2. The CDR3 length is 11 residues. Per the germline V gene, CDR1 is MNHEY and CDR2 is SVGEGT. The CDR3 sequence is CASTTGRAGDF. The CDR3 DNA is TGTGCCAGCACCACGGGGCGAGCGGGGGACTTC.

This clonotype was observed many times. The gene calls are TRBV7-9 and TRBJ2-3; 11 bases line up with TRBD2. The length of the CDR3 is 16 residues. In germline, CDR1 is SEHNR, CDR2 FQNEAQ (reference sequence). V was pared by 2 bases and J by 4 bases, with 5 bases of the junction left unmatched. This CDR3 is CASSLQLAGASDTQYF. CDR3 DNA: TGTGCCAGCAGCTTACAACTAGCGGGAGCCTCAGATACGCAGTATTTT.

At least ten counts were recorded for this clonotype. The rearrangement uses TRBV10-3 and TRBJ1-1, with a tentative D call TRBD1 (5 bases). The V end lost 1 base, the J end lost 4 bases, and 16 bases lay between the germline ends. Germline V gives CDR1 ENHRY, CDR2 SYGVKD. The CDR3 has 16 residues. The CDR3 spells CAISEWGLTAGTEAFF. CDR3 coding DNA: TGTGCCATCAGTGAGTGGGGGTTGACAGCCGGCACTGAAGCTTTCTTT.

The genes are TRBV6-5 and TRBJ1-1; tentatively, D is TRBD1 (6 bases). The CDR3 spans 15 residues. Deletions cut 6 bases from V and 3 bases from J, with 17 bases between. Germline-derived CDR1 and CDR2 are MNHEY and SVGAGI. The CDR3 DNA sequence: TGTGCCAGCAGGAAGGGGGGGGCCGGGGACACTGAAGCTTTCTTT. Translation: CASRKGGAGDTEAFF.

This clonotype was seen ten or more times. This chain links TRBV5-1 with TRBJ2-1; maybe TRBD1 (6 bases). CDR1 is SGHRS and CDR2 is YFSETQ in the germline V gene. Trimming left V 3 bases short and J 6 bases short, with 16 bases between. This CDR3 spans 15 amino acids. The chain's CDR3 is CASSSTTGEGNEQFF. CDR3 DNA sequence: TGCGCCAGCAGCTCCACGACAGGAGAGGGCAATGAGCAGTTCTTC.

Points on this clonotype: The junction departs from germline at one end; a sequencing error may be responsible. The chain has TRBV20-1 and TRBJ1-1; D remains ambiguous. Germline V gene sequence: CDR1 DFQATT, CDR2 SNEGSKA (reference sequence). The CDR3 sequence is 14 residues long. CDR3 residues: CSARNGGENAEAFF. In nucleotides, the CDR3 is TGCAGTGCTAGAAACGGCGGGGAGAACGCTGAAGCTTTCTTT.

This clonotype was picked up many times. The chain joins TRBV7-2 to TRBJ2-7; D gene ambiguous. Trimming removed 5 bases at V and 0 bases at J, with 8 bases between. This CDR3 contains 13 residues. Germline V lookup: CDR1 SGHTA, CDR2 FQGNSA. CDR3 residues: CASSQTPSYEQYF. For the CDR3, the DNA is TGTGCCAGCAGCCAAACCCCCTCCTACGAGCAGTACTTC.

This rearrangement joins TRBV7-2 to TRBJ2-6, with a tentative D call TRBD2 (7 bases). Trimming removed 2 bases from V and 3 bases from J, with 11 bases in between. This CDR3 region has 16 residues. Germline CDR1 reads SGHTA; CDR2 reads FQGNSA. The CDR3 DNA follows: TGTGCCAGCAGCTTACGGGGGGCAAATGGGGCCAACGTCCTGACTTTC. As protein: CASSLRGANGANVLTF.

This clonotype was detected only a few times. The rearrangement joins TRBV10-2 to TRBJ1-2, with TRBD1 identical over 9 bases. V shed 6 bases, J shed 5 bases, and the junction held 4 bases outside the gene matches. Germline V gene sequence: CDR1 WSHSY, CDR2 SAAADI. The CDR3 extends over 13 amino acids. The CDR3 spells CASSPGTGYGYTF. CDR3 sequence (DNA): TGCGCCAGCAGCCCCGGGACAGGGTATGGCTACACCTTC.

V gene TRBV20-1 combines with J gene TRBJ2-3; TRBD2 matches 8 bases. Germline V CDR1 and CDR2: DFQATT, SNEGSKA (reference sequence). With V trimmed by 3 bases and J by 2 bases, 1 base remained unmatched. The CDR3 contains 13 residues. CDR3 amino acids: CSASGGDTDTQYF. CDR3 nucleotides: TGCAGTGCTAGCGGGGGGGACACAGATACGCAGTATTTT.